The entry that follows covers one T cell receptor (beta chain) sequence. The CDR3 sequence is 15 residues long. V was pared by 5 bases and J by 3 bases, with 4 bases of the junction left unmatched. The V gene's germline CDR1 is SGHRS and CDR2 YFSETQ. This entry is derived from a study of blood T cell repertoires in COVID-19. Overall study context: The samples span acute and convalescent COVID-19 from the United States, Italy and Spain. T cells, B-cell-depleted T cells, or PBMCs provided the cDNA or gDNA that served as material.

In the source study's methods: Amplification of reference gene primers provided the estimated nucleated cell counts. Using immunoSEQ multiplex PCR, the repertoire was profiled, and TCRdb retains in-frame clones only, with some absent. V and J calls and clone size are given by that table; D and trimming were obtained from the DNA. The sample records some 200,000 clones, roughly 80% being singletons. Material: peripheral blood. The J gene is TRBJ1-3, the V gene TRBV5-1; 11 positions agree with TRBD1. The receptor's source is a woman at least 80 years old with acute or convalescent COVID-19. CDR3 nucleotide sequence: TGCGCCAGCAGGTGGACAGGGGGCGTTGGAAACACCATATATTTT. Protein sequence: CASRWTGGVGNTIYF.